These T cell receptor beta chains were read from a single sample in a study of post-analysis software for immune sequencing data. One entry per CDR3 protein, called by TCRdb with MiXCR from the PCR reads. The sample holds about half a million distinct CDR3 sequences, 30% to 40% seen once. What was sequenced was blood. All receptors come from a girl aged 2-17 years with multiple sclerosis. Each CDR3 is given with its conserved first and last residue. Each record gives: clone size, V gene, J gene, CDR3 protein. Clone size appears in some rows only: once, few, many, or a class for an expanded clone.

size: few
V: TRBV5-4
J: TRBJ2-4
CDR3: CASSLEGGGNIQYF

size: .
V: TRBV5-5
J: TRBJ1-1
CDR3: CASSPGTANTKAFF

size: .
V: TRBV12-3/TRBV12-4
J: TRBJ1-1
CDR3: CASCFRTTTEAFF

size: .
V: TRBV6-1
J: TRBJ2-1
CDR3: CASSEGPAGVSYNEQFF

size: .
V: TRBV11-2
J: TRBJ2-3
CDR3: CASSLGASGGRTDTQYF

size: .
V: TRBV24-1
J: TRBJ2-1
CDR3: CATSEWDSRGNEQFF

size: .
V: TRBV28
J: TRBJ2-7
CDR3: CASSLSLMRDNEQYF

size: few
V: TRBV3-1
J: TRBJ1-1
CDR3: CASTWSVFDTEAFF

size: .
V: TRBV20-1
J: TRBJ2-3
CDR3: CSARGTRASTDTQYF

size: .
V: TRBV14
J: TRBJ2-6
CDR3: CASSFRVGANVLTF

size: few
V: TRBV6-5
J: TRBJ1-1
CDR3: CASRTGTEAFF

size: .
V: TRBV6-5
J: TRBJ2-4
CDR3: CASSYSSRWGENIQYF

size: .
V: TRBV7-2
J: TRBJ1-1
CDR3: CASSYLDTEAFF

size: few
V: TRBV7-9
J: .
CDR3: CASSLGDRYEQYF

size: .
V: TRBV5-1
J: TRBJ2-2
CDR3: CASRQTSTGELFF

size: .
V: TRBV29-1
J: TRBJ1-4
CDR3: CSVGPTGTVGEKLFF

size: .
V: TRBV5-1
J: TRBJ2-1
CDR3: CASSLVRGVNEQFF

size: .
V: TRBV18
J: TRBJ2-1
CDR3: CASSPLFASSYNEQFF

size: .
V: TRBV10-3
J: TRBJ2-7
CDR3: CAISGPGQGSWEQYF

size: many
V: TRBV5-1
J: TRBJ2-1
CDR3: CASSLVAGGQVQFF

size: .
V: TRBV5-1
J: TRBJ1-5
CDR3: CASSLSSGNQPQHF

size: few
V: TRBV2
J: TRBJ2-5
CDR3: CASSAIPETQYF

size: .
V: TRBV4-2
J: TRBJ1-2
CDR3: CASSQVIGGDDGYTF

size: .
V: TRBV20-1
J: TRBJ1-5
CDR3: CSAGEGQGNQPQHF

size: .
V: TRBV7-8
J: TRBJ1-1
CDR3: CASSLRDTGGVSEGTEAFF